Below are 4 T cell receptor beta chains sequenced from a single sample in a study of OX40 agonist ivuxolimab in advanced cancers. Clones were sequenced by immunoSEQ multiplex PCR, and TCRdb holds only the in-frame ones, with some missing. The sample comprises 27,000 or so clones, about 83% of which are singletons, and about 12% rests with the top ten. The sample consisted of CD4+ or CD8+ T cells sorted from blood, taken in a trial of the OX40 agonist ivuxolimab. All receptors come from an adult with an advanced solid tumor such as melanoma, head and neck, liver or kidney cancer.

The rearrangement uses TRBV5-4 and TRBJ2-7, with TRBD2 matching 10 bases. Germline CDR1 SGHNT, CDR2 YYREEE (reference sequence). Losses at the gene ends were 0 bases for V and 7 bases for J; bases not matched to a gene: 4. The CDR3 sequence is 14 residues long. The CDR3 reads CASSLGLAGAEQYF. CDR3 coding DNA: TGTGCCAGCAGCTTGGGGCTAGCGGGGGCTGAGCAGTACTTC.

The gene calls are TRBV18 and TRBJ2-7, with D possibly matching TRBD1 (7 bases). The CDR3 contains 15 residues. Germline CDR1 reads KGHSH; CDR2 reads LQKENI. Trimming shortened V by 6 bases and J by 5 bases, and 20 bases separated the two germline ends. The CDR3 here is CASSPEGRGAHEQYF. The CDR3 DNA sequence: TGTGCCAGCTCCCCCGAAGGCAGGGGGGCCCACGAGCAGTACTTC.

The rearrangement uses TRBV5-4 and TRBJ1-2; the D gene is possibly TRBD1 (5 bases). V dropped 0 bases and J dropped 4 bases, with 13 bases sitting between them. Germline V gives CDR1 SGHNT, CDR2 YYREEE (reference sequence). This CDR3 has 15 residues. The CDR3 loop reads CASSLERSTGYGYTF. CDR3 sequence (DNA): TGTGCCAGCAGCTTGGAACGGTCCACAGGCTATGGCTACACCTTC.

The chain recombines TRBV4-1 with TRBJ1-2, with 8 positions matching TRBD1. The CDR3 loop spans 15 amino acids. The germline V gene has CDR1 MGHRA and CDR2 YSYEKL. J was trimmed by 6 bases and V by 4 bases; bases with no gene match: 10. CDR3 sequence (DNA): TGCGCCAGCAGCCGACCACAGGGGGTCCTAGATGGCTACACCTTC. It encodes CASSRPQGVLDGYTF.